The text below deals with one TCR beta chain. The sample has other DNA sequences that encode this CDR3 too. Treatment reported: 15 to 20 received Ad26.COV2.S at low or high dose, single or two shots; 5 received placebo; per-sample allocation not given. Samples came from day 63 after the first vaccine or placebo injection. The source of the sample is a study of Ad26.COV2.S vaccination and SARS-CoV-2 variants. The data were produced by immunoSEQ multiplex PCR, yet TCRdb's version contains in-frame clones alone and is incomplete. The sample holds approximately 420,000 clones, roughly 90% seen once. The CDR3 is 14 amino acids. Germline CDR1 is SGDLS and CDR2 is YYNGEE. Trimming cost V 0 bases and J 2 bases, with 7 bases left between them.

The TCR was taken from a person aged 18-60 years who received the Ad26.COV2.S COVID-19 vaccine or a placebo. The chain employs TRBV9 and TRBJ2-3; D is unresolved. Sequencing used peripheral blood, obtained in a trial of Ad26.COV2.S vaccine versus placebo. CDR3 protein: CASSVVGITDTQYF. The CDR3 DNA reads TGTGCCAGCAGCGTAGTGGGTATCACAGATACGCAGTATTTT.